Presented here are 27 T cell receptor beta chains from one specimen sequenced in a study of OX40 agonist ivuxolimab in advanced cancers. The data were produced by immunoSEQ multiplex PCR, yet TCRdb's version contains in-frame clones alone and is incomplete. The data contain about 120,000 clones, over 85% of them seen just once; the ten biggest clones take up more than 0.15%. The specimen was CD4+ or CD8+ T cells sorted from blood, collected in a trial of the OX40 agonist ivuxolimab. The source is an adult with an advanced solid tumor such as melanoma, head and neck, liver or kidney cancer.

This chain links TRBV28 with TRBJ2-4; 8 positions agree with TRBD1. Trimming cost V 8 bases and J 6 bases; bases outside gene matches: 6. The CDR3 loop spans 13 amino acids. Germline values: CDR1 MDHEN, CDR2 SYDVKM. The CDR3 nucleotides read TGTGCCAGCGTCCCGACAGGGGCAAACATTCAGTACTTC. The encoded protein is CASVPTGANIQYF.

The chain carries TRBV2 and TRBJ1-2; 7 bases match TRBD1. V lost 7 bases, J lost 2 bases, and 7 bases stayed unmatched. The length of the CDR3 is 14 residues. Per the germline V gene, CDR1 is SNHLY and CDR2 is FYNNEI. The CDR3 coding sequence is TGTGCCAGCACCAAGGACAGGAGAAACTATGGCTACACCTTC. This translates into CASTKDRRNYGYTF.

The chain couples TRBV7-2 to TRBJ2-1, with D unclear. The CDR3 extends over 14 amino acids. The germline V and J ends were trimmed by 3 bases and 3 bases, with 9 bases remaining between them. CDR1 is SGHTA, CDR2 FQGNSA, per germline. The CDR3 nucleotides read TGTGCCAGCAGCTTCCCTGGGATCTACAATGAGCAGTTCTTC. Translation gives CASSFPGIYNEQFF.

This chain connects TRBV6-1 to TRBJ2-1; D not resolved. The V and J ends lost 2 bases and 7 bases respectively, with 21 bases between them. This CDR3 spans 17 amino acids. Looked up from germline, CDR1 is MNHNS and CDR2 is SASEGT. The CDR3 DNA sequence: TGTGCCAGCAGTGAAAGTTATAATAAGGGCCGCTGGAATGAGCAGTTCTTC. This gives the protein CASSESYNKGRWNEQFF.

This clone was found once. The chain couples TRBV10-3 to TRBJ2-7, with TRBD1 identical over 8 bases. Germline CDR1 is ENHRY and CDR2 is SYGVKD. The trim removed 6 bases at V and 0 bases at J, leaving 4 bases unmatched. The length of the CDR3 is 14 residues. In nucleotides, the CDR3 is TGTGCCATCAGCGGACAGGGCGGCTCCTACGAGCAGTACTTC. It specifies CAISGQGGSYEQYF.

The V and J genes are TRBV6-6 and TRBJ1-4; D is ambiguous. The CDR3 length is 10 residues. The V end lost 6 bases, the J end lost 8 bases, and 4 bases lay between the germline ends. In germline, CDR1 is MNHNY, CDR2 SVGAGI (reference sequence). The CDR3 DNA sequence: TGTGCCAGCAGAAGCGAAAAACTGTTTTTT. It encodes CASRSEKLFF.

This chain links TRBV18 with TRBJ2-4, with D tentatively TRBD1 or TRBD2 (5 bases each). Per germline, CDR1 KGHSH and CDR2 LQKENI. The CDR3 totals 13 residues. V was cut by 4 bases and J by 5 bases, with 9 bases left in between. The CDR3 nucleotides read TGTGCCAGCTCACAGTTGGGGGAAAACATTCAGTACTTC. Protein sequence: CASSQLGENIQYF. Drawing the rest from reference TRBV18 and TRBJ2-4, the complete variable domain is NAGVMQNPRHLVRRRGQEARLRCSPMKGHSHVYWYRQLPEEGLKFMVYLQKENIIDESGMPKERFSAEFPKEGPSILRIQQVVRGDSAAYFCASSQLGENIQYFGAGTRLSVL.

The CDR3 loop reads CASSLGGTGSNQPQHF. In DNA form, the CDR3 reads TGTGCCAGCAGTTTAGGAGGGACAGGTAGCAATCAGCCCCAGCATTTT. The chain uses TRBV28 and TRBJ1-5; TRBD1 agrees at 8 bases. CDR3 size: 16 residues. J was trimmed by 0 bases and V by 2 bases; bases with no gene match: 3. Germline CDR1 is MDHEN and CDR2 is SYDVKM. The variable domain in full, with the rest retrieved from reference TRBV28 and TRBJ1-5, is DVKVTQSSRYLVKRTGEKVFLECVQDMDHENMFWYRQDPGLGLRLIYFSYDVKMKEKGDIPEGYSVSREKKERFSLILESASTNQTSMYLCASSLGGTGSNQPQHFGDGTRLSIL.

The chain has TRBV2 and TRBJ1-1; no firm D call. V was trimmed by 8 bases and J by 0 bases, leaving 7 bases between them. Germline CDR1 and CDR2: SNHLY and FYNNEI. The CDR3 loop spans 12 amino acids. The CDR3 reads CASRRMNTEAFF. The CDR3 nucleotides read TGTGCCAGCCGTCGGATGAACACTGAAGCTTTCTTT.

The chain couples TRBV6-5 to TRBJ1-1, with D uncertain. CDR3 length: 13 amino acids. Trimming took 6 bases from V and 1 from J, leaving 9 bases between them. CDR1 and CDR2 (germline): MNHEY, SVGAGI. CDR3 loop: CASSLRRNTEAFF. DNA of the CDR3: TGTGCCAGCAGCCTCAGGAGGAACACTGAAGCTTTCTTT.

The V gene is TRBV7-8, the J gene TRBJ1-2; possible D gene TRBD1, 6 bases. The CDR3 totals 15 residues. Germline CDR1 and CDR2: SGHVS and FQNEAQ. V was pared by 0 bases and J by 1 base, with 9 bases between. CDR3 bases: TGTGCCAGCAGCTTAGCTGCCAGGGGTAACTATGGCTACACCTTC. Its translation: CASSLAARGNYGYTF.

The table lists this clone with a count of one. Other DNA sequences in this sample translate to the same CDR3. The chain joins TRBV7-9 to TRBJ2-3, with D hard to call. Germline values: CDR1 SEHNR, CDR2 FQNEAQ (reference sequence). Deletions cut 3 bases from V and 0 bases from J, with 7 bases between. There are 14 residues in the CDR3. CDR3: CASSLGASTDTQYF. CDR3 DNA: TGTGCCAGCAGCTTGGGCGCCAGCACAGATACGCAGTATTTT.

Here the CDR3 DNA reads TGTGCCAGCAGCTTTCCTAGCGGGTCACATGAGCAGTTCTTC. Its translation: CASSFPSGSHEQFF. The chain couples TRBV7-2 to TRBJ2-1; 8 bases match TRBD2. This CDR3 comprises 14 residues. The ends lost 3 bases at V and 8 bases at J; junction bases unmatched: 6. Per germline, CDR1 SGHTA and CDR2 FQGNSA.

The CDR3 region has the DNA TGTGCCAGCTCACCAAAGCGGACTAACACTGAAGCTTTCTTT. Amino acids: CASSPKRTNTEAFF. The genes are TRBV18 and TRBJ1-1; no reliable D call. The CDR3 loop spans 14 amino acids. Germline V gene lookup returns CDR1 KGHSH and CDR2 LQKENI. V lost 2 bases and J lost 2, with 9 bases in between.

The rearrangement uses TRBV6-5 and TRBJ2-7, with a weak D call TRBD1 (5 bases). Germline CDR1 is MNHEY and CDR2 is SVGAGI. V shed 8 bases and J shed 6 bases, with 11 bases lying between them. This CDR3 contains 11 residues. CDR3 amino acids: CASGDRGEQYF. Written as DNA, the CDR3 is TGTGCCAGCGGAGATAGGGGCGAGCAGTACTTC.

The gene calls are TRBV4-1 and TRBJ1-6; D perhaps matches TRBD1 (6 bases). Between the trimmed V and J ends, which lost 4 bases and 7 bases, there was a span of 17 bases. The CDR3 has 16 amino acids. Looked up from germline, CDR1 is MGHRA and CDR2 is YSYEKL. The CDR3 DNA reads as TGCGCCAGCAGCCCCGGACAACCCCAGGGGAATTCACCCCTCCACTTT. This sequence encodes CASSPGQPQGNSPLHF.

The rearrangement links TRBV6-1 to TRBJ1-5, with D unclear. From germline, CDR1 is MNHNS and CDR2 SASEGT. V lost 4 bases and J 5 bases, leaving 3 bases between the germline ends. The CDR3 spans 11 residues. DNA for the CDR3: TGTGCCAGCAGTGCCTATCAGCCCCAGCATTTT. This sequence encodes CASSAYQPQHF.

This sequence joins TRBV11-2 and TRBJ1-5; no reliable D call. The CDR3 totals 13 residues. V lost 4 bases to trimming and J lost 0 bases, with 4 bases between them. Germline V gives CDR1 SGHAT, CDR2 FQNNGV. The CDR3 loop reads CASSSHSNQPQHF. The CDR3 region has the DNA TGTGCCAGCAGCTCCCATAGCAATCAGCCCCAGCATTTT.

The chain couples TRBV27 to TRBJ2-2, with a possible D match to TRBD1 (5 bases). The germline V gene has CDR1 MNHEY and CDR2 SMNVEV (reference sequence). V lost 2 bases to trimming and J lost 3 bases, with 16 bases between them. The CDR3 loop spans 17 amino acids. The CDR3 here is CASSLRQWVGDTGELFF. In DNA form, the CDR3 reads TGTGCCAGCAGTTTACGACAGTGGGTAGGGGACACCGGGGAGCTGTTTTTT.

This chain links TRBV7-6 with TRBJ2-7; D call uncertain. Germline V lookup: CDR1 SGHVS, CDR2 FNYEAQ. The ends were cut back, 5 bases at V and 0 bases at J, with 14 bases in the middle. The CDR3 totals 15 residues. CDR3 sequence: CASSMRRDLSYEQYF. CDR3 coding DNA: TGTGCCAGCAGCATGCGGCGAGACCTCTCCTACGAGCAGTACTTC. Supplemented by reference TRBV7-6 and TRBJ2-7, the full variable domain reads GAGVSQSPRYKVTKRGQDVALRCDPISGHVSLYWYRQALGQGPEFLTYFNYEAQQDKSGLPNDRFSAERPEGSISTLTIQRTEQRDSAMYRCASSMRRDLSYEQYFGPGTRLTVT.

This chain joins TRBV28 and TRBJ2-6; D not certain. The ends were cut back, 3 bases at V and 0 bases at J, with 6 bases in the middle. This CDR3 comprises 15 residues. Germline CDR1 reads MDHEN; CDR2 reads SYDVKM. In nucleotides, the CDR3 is TGTGCCAGCAGTTTTCTCCTCTCTGGGGCCAACGTCCTGACTTTC. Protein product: CASSFLLSGANVLTF. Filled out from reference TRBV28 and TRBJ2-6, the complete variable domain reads DVKVTQSSRYLVKRTGEKVFLECVQDMDHENMFWYRQDPGLGLRLIYFSYDVKMKEKGDIPEGYSVSREKKERFSLILESASTNQTSMYLCASSFLLSGANVLTFGAGSRLTVL.

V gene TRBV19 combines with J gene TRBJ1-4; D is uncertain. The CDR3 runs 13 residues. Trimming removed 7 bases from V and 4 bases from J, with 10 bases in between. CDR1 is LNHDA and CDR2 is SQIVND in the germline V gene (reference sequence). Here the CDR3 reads CASTRRGNEKLFF. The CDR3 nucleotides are TGTGCCAGTACCCGACGGGGTAATGAAAAACTGTTTTTT. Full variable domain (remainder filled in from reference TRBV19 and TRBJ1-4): DGGITQSPKYLFRKEGQNVTLSCEQNLNHDAMYWYRQDPGQGLRLIYYSQIVNDFQKGDIAEGYSVSREKKESFPLTVTSAQKNPTAFYLCASTRRGNEKLFFGSGTQLSVL.

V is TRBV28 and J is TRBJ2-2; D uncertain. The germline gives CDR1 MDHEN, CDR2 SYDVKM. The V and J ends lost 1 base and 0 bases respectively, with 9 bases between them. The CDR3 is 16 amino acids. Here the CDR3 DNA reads TGTGCCAGCAGTTTATTAAAACCCGCGAACACCGGGGAGCTGTTTTTT. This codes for CASSLLKPANTGELFF. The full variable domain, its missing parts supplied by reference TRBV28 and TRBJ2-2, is DVKVTQSSRYLVKRTGEKVFLECVQDMDHENMFWYRQDPGLGLRLIYFSYDVKMKEKGDIPEGYSVSREKKERFSLILESASTNQTSMYLCASSLLKPANTGELFFGEGSRLTVL.

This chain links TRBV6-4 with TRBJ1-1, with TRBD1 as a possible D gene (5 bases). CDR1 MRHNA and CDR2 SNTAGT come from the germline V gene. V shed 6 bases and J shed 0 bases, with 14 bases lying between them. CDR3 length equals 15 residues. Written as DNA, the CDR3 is TGTGCCAGCAGGCTGGACGGGACGATGAACACTGAAGCTTTCTTT. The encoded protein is CASRLDGTMNTEAFF.

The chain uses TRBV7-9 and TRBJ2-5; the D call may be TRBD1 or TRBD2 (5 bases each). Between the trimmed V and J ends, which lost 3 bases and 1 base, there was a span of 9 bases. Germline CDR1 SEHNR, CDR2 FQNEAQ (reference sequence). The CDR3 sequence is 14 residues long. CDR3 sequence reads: CASSFAGTQETQYF. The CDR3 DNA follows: TGTGCCAGCAGCTTCGCAGGGACCCAAGAGACCCAGTACTTC.

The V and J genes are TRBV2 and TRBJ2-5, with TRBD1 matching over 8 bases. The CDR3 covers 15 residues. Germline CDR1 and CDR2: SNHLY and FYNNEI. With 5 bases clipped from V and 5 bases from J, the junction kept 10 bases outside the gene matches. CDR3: CASSLSGGGLETQYF. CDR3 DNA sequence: TGTGCCAGCAGTCTTTCAGGGGGCGGATTGGAGACCCAGTACTTC.

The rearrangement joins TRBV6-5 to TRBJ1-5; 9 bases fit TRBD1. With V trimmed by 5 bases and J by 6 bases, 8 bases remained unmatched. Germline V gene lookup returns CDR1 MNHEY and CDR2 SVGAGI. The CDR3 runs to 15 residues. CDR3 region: CASSTGQGSGQPQHF. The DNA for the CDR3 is TGTGCCAGCAGTACCGGACAGGGGAGCGGTCAGCCCCAGCATTTT.